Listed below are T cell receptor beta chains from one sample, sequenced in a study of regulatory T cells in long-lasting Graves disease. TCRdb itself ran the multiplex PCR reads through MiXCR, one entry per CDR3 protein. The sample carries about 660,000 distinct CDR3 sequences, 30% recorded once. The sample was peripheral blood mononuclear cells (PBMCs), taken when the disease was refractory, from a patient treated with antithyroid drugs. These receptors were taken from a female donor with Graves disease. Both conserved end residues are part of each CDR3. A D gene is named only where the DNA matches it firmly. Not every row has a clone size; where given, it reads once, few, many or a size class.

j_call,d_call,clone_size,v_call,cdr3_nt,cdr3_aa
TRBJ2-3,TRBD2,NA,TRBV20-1,TGCAGTGCTCACGCGCTAGCGGGACCGGGAGATACGCAGTATTTT,CSAHALAGPGDTQYF
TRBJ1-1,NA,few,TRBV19,TGTGCCAGTAGTAAGGAGACCGCAGGGGCTGAAGCTTTCTTT,CASSKETAGAEAFF
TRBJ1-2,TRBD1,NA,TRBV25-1,TGTGCCAGCAGTCCTCCGGGACAGAACTATGGCTACACCTTC,CASSPPGQNYGYTF
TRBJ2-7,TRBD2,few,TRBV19,TGTGCCAGTATGGCGGGCGGGAGCTCCTACGAGCAGTACTTC,CASMAGGSSYEQYF
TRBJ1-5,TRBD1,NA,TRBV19,TGTGCCAGTAGTTTCCCAGACAGGGGGCCCCGGGAGGGTCAGCCCCAGCATTTT,CASSFPDRGPREGQPQHF
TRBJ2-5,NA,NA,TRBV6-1,TGTGCCAGCAGTGTCCAGGGCGTTCAAAAGAGTACCCAGTACTTC,CASSVQGVQKSTQYF
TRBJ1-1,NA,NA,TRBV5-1,TGCGCCAGCAGCCCGCGACCCGGGACGTACACTGAAGCTTTCTTT,CASSPRPGTYTEAFF
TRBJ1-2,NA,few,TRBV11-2,TGTGCCAGCAGCTCGATTGGCCGGGGGAACTATGGCTACACCTTC,CASSSIGRGNYGYTF
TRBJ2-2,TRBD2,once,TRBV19,TGTGCCAGTAGTATAATTCCTAGCGGGAGACCCGACACCGGGGAGCTGTTTTTT,CASSIIPSGRPDTGELFF
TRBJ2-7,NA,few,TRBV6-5,TGTGCCAGCAGTTATGGCAGGGGATCCTACGAGCAGTACTTC,CASSYGRGSYEQYF
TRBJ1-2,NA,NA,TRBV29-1,TGCAGCGTTGAGTTGTTCGGCTACACCTTC,CSVELFGYTF
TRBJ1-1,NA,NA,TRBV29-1,TGCAGCGTGGGGGACGGCCGGTATGAAGCTTTCTTT,CSVGDGRYEAFF
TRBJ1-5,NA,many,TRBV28,TGTGCCAGCAGTTTACTCAGGCAGGATCAGCCCCAGCATTTT,CASSLLRQDQPQHF
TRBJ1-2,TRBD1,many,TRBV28,TGTGCCAGCAGTTCAGAAGGACAGGGCTACTATGGCTACACCTTC,CASSSEGQGYYGYTF
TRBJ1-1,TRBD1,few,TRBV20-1,TGCAGTGCTAGACCGACAGGGAGGACTGAAGCTTTCTTT,CSARPTGRTEAFF
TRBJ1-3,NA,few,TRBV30,TGTGCCTGGAGAATGGCAGGGGCTGGAAACACCATATATTTT,CAWRMAGAGNTIYF
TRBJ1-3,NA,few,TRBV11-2,TGTGCCAGCAGCGAGGACGGGTTCTCTGGAAACACCATATATTTT,CASSEDGFSGNTIYF
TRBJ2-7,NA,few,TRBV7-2,TGTGCCAGCAGCCCGTCAGTAAGCTACGAGCAGTACTTC,CASSPSVSYEQYF
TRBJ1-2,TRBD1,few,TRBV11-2,TGTGCCAGCAGCACGGGACAGGGGGGAAGCTATGGCTACACCTTC,CASSTGQGGSYGYTF
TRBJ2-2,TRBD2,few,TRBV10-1,TGCGCCAGCAGTGAGTCGTTCGGACTAGCGGGAGGGACCGGGGAGCTGTTTTTT,CASSESFGLAGGTGELFF
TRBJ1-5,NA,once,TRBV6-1,TGTGCCAGCAGGGGGGGGCCAGGTCAGCCCCAGCATTTT,CASRGGPGQPQHF
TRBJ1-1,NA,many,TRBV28,TGTGCCAGCGGGGGCGCCACTGAAGCTTTCTTT,CASGGATEAFF
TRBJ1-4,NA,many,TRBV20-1,TGCAGTGCTAGTTTGGGGTTGGGTGAAAAACTGTTTTTT,CSASLGLGEKLFF
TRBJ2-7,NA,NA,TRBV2,TGTGCCAGCATTGAATGGGCAGGGGATAATTACGAGCAGTACTTC,CASIEWAGDNYEQYF
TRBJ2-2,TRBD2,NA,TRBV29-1,TGCAGCGTTGTGGGGGGGGTAAACACCGGGGAGCTGTTTTTT,CSVVGGVNTGELFF
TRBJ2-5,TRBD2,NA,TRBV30,TGTGCCTGGAGTCGTCCAGCGGGAGCTCAAGAGACCCAGTACTTC,CAWSRPAGAQETQYF
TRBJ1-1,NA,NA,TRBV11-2,TGTGCCAGCAGCTTAGTGGCCGCGAGAGCTTTCTTT,CASSLVAARAFF
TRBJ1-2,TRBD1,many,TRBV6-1,TGTGCCAGCAGTGAAATGGGACAGGCGGGAGGTGGCTACACCTTC,CASSEMGQAGGGYTF
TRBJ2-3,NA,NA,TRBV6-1,TGTGCCAGCAGAGCACTAGATACGCAGTATTTT,CASRALDTQYF
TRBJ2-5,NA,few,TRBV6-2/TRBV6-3,TGTGCCAGCACCCGAGGGGGGGAGACCCAGTACTTC,CASTRGGETQYF
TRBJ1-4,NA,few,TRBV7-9,TGTGCCAGCAGTCTAGGCGGTCTAGCTAATGAAAAACTGTTTTTT,CASSLGGLANEKLFF
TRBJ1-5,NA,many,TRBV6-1,TGTGCCAGCGGAAGGGGGGGCAATCAGCCCCAGCATTTT,CASGRGGNQPQHF
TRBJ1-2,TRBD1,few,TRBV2,TGTGCCAGCAGTACCCTCAGGGGGCGGGATGGCTACACCTTC,CASSTLRGRDGYTF
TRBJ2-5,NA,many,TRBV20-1,TGCAGTGCCAGGGGACCAGAGGAGACCCAGTACTTC,CSARGPEETQYF
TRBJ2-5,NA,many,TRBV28,TGTGCCAGCACCCGAAGCTTGTGGAGTCAGACCCAGTACTTC,CASTRSLWSQTQYF
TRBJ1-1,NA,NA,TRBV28,TGTGCCAGCAGTCCTCCTACACAGGGACTGGGTCGCACTGAAGCTTTCTTT,CASSPPTQGLGRTEAFF
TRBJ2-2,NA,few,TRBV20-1,TGCAGTGCTGGAGGTTGGACCGGGGAGCTGTTTTTT,CSAGGWTGELFF
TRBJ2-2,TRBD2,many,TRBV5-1,TGTGCCAGCAGCTTAAGCGGGAGGAACACCGGGGAGCTGTTTTTT,CASSLSGRNTGELFF
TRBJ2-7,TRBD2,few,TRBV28,TGTGCCAGCAGTGGGACCTGGGCGGGAGTAGGCTACGAGCAGTACTTC,CASSGTWAGVGYEQYF
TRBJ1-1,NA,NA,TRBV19,TGTGCCAGTAGTATCGGGACGGGGGCTTTCTTT,CASSIGTGAFF
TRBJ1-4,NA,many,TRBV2,TGTGCCAGCAGCCAAACAGGGACTAATGAAAAACTGTTTTTT,CASSQTGTNEKLFF
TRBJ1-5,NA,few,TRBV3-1,TGTGCCAGCAGCCAAGATGGGCAGGGTGGAAGGCCCCAGCATTTT,CASSQDGQGGRPQHF
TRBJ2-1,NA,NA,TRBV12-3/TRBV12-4,TGTGCCAGCAGTTTTAACTACAATGAGCAGTTCTTC,CASSFNYNEQFF
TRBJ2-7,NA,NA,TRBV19,TGTGCCAGTAGTATCTCCCCCCACGAGCAGTACTTC,CASSISPHEQYF
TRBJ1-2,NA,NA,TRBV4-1,TGCGCCAGCAGCCCCGGGGGTAGATTCTATGGCTACACCTTC,CASSPGGRFYGYTF
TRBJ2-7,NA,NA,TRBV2,TGTGCGTACACGGGGAGGACCGAGCGGTACTTC,CAYTGRTERYF
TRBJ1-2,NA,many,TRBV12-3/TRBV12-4,TGTGCCAGCAGTTTCTCTCCGGCAGATAACTATGGCTACACCTTC,CASSFSPADNYGYTF
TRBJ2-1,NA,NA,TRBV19,TGTGCCAGTAGTATCCCTTCCGGGTCCGAGCAGTTCTTC,CASSIPSGSEQFF
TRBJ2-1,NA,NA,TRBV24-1,TGTGCCACCAGTGATGTGGACAGTTCGGAGCAGTTCTTC,CATSDVDSSEQFF
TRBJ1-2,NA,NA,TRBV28,TGTGCCAGCAGTCGCCATCAGGAATATGATGGCTACACCTTC,CASSRHQEYDGYTF
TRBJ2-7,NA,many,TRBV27,TGTGCCAGCAGTTTCGGTAAGCCCACCCACGAGCAGTACTTC,CASSFGKPTHEQYF
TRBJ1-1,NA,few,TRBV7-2,TGTGCCATTTCAACAGGGTTGAACACTGAAGCTTTCTTT,CAISTGLNTEAFF
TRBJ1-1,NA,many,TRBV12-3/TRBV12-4,TGTGCCAGCAGTCCTCCCTCCGGGACGTCTGAAGCTTTCTTT,CASSPPSGTSEAFF
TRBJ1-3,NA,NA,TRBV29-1,TGCAGCGTTGAAGATCTCGGGGGAAACACCATATATTTT,CSVEDLGGNTIYF
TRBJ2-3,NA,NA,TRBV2,TGTGCCAGCAGGCCTGCCACCGGGGATACGCAGTATTTT,CASRPATGDTQYF